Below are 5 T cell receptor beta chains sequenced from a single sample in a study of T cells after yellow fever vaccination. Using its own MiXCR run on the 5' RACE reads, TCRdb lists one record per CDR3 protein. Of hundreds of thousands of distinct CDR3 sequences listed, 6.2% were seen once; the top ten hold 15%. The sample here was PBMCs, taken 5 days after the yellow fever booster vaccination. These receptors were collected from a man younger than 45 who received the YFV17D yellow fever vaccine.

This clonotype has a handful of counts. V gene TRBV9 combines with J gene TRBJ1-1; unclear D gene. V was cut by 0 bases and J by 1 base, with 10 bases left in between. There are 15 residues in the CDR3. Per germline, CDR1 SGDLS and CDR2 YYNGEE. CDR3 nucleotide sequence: TGTGCCAGCAGCGTAGTGGTTGGCGGGAACACTGAAGCTTTCTTT. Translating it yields CASSVVVGGNTEAFF.

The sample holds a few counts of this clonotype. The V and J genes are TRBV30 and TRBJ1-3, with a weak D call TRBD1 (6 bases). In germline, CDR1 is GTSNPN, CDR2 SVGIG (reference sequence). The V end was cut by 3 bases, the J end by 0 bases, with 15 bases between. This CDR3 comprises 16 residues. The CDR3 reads CAWRPRQASSGNTIYF. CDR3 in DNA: TGTGCCTGGAGACCCCGACAGGCATCCTCTGGAAACACCATATATTTT.

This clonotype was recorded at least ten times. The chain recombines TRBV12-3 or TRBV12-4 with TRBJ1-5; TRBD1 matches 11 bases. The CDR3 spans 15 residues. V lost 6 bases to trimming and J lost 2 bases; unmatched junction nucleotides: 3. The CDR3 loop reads CASSPGQGGNQPQHF. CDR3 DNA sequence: TGTGCCAGCAGCCCGGGACAGGGGGGCAATCAGCCCCAGCATTTT.

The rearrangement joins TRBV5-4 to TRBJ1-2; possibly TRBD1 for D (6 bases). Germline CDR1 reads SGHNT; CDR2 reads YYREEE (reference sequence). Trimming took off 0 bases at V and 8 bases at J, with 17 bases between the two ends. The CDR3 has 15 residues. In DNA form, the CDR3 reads TGTGCCAGCAGCTTGGGATCCGGGGGGCCGAAAGGCTACACCTTC. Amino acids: CASSLGSGGPKGYTF.

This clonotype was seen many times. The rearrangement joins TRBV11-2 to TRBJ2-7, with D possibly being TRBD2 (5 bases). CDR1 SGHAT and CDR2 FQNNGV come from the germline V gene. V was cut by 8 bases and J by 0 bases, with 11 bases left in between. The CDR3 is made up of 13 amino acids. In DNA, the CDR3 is TGTGCCAGCGGGCGGGTGAGCTCCTACGAGCAGTACTTC. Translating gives CASGRVSSYEQYF.